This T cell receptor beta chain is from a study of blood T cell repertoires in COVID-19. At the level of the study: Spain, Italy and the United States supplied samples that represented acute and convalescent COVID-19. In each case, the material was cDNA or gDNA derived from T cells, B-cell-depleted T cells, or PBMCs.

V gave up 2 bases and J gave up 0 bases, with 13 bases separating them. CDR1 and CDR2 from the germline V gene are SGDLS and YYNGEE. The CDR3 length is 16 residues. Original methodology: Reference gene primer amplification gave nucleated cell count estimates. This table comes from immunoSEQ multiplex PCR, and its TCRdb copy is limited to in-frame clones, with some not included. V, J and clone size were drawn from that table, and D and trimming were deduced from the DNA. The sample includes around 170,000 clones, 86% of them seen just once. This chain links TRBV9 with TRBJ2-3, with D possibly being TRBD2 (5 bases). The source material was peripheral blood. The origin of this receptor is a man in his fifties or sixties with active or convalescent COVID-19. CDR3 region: CASSVRTGVSTDTQYF. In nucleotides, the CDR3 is TGTGCCAGCAGCGTCCGGACTGGGGTTAGCACAGATACGCAGTATTTT.